These 6 T cell receptor beta chains were all obtained from the same sample, sequenced in a study of T cell responses to AZD1222 COVID-19 vaccine. Method: immunoSEQ multiplex PCR; TCRdb's copy keeps in-frame clones and lacks some. In the table there are roughly 150,000 clones, 94% of which are singletons. The source was peripheral blood, collected 28 days after the second AZD1222 dose. These receptors originate from an adult who received the AZD1222 COVID-19 vaccine.

This sequence joins TRBV19 and TRBJ1-5, with 9 nucleotides matching TRBD1. From germline, CDR1 is LNHDA and CDR2 SQIVND (reference sequence). J gave up 7 bases and V 3 bases, and 4 bases lay outside the gene matches. The CDR3 sequence is 14 residues long. The CDR3, as DNA: TGTGCCAGTAGTATTACAGGGGGCGGGCAGCCCCAGCATTTT. Its translation is CASSITGGGQPQHF.

The CDR3 bases are TGTGCCAGCAGCTTATCAGGGTCCGGTCAGCCCCAGCATTTT. Protein product: CASSLSGSGQPQHF. This chain joins TRBV7-2 and TRBJ1-5; TRBD1 is a possible D gene (5 bases). CDR3 length equals 14 residues. Trimming left V 2 bases short and J 6 bases short, with 11 bases between. Germline V gives CDR1 SGHTA, CDR2 FQGNSA.

Here the CDR3 DNA reads TGTGCCAGCAGTTTTGTCGGCTATGGCTACACCTTC. Translating gives CASSFVGYGYTF. The chain is built from TRBV12-3 or TRBV12-4 and TRBJ1-2; D call uncertain. V was trimmed by 3 bases and J by 4 bases, leaving 6 bases between them. CDR3 length: 12 residues.

As regards this clone: Other DNA sequences in the same sample also yield this CDR3. The chain employs TRBV7-6 and TRBJ2-1; D unresolved. Germline CDR1 SGHVS, CDR2 FNYEAQ. V lost 6 bases and J lost 1, with 13 bases in between. CDR3 size: 15 residues. The CDR3 here is CASSPLGGSYNEQFF. In DNA, the CDR3 is TGTGCCAGCAGTCCCCTGGGCGGATCCTACAATGAGCAGTTCTTC.

J is TRBJ1-6 and V is TRBV20-1; no reliable D call. This CDR3 comprises 11 residues. Per germline, CDR1 DFQATT and CDR2 SNEGSKA (reference sequence). With 3 bases removed from V and 7 bases from J, the gap between germline ends came to 4 bases. The CDR3 DNA reads TGCAGTGCTAGGGTGAATTCACCCCTCCACTTT. Translation: CSARVNSPLHF.

This sequence joins TRBV9 and TRBJ1-2; D possibly corresponds to TRBD1 (6 bases). V shed 3 bases and J shed 3 bases, with 18 bases lying between them. Germline V gene lookup returns CDR1 SGDLS and CDR2 YYNGEE. This CDR3 region has 16 residues. The CDR3 DNA follows: TGTGCCAGCAGCGCGTCGGGGGGCAGGGCCGACTATGGCTACACCTTC. Protein product: CASSASGGRADYGYTF. The entire variable domain, with the rest obtained from reference TRBV9 and TRBJ1-2, is as follows: DSGVTQTPKHLITATGQRVTLRCSPRSGDLSVYWYQQSLDQGLQFLIQYYNGEERAKGNILERFSAQQFPDLHSELNLSSLELGDSALYFCASSASGGRADYGYTFGSGTRLTVV.